This T cell receptor (beta chain) was observed in a study of cytomegalovirus exposure and HLA in healthy donors (dated by TCRdb to 2016 to 2017). For the wider study: According to an earlier analysis of 550 to 750 of the donors, about 179 million T cells yielded 120 million or so unique TCR beta sequences and about 280 Gb of sequence data. A later genetic analysis took genome-wide SNP genotypes for about three fifths of the roughly 700 donors and used that subset as a discovery cohort. Donor age, sex, ethnicity and CMV serostatus were compiled alongside the repertoire data. Besides the first cohort of approximately 670 subjects, a separate validation cohort made up of over 100 different subjects was used. Typing coverage differed by locus: A, B, C, DRB1 and DQB1 were typed in roughly 620-640 donors, DQA1 in 522, DPA1 in 600 to 610, and DPB1 in 472. Approximately 310 gigabases of sequencing data and approximately 92 million unique TCR sequences made up an early release that covered some 640 HLA-typed donors. Class I and class II HLA loci were covered by the typing at four-digit resolution. The study combined high-throughput TCR immunosequencing, statistical association of individual TCRs with disease status, and machine learning to predict cytomegalovirus infection status. Among roughly 370 genotyped donors of the cohort, an average of around 240,000 unique TCR beta nucleotide sequences were sequenced per donor, about a sixth of them non-productive. All discovery cohort repertoires had been generated on a single sequencing platform. The later analysis used no new phenotypic data to find candidate immune exposures, relying instead on TCR beta sequences and their occurrence across donors. Five DR-DQ haplotypes were handled as single units for association and clustering because linkage in the cohort was strong. Among the roughly 400 genotyped donors, around 81% belonged to the genetic ancestry cluster associated with self-reported Caucasian donors. The T cell repertoires of roughly 660 subjects were profiled by immunosequencing and related to cytomegalovirus serostatus. The aim of the study was to test whether cataloging public T cell receptors could identify signatures of past pathogen exposure. To study patterns of TCR occurrence, a later analysis re-analyzed previously published TCR beta repertoires from 666 donors and added high-resolution HLA genotyping. In an earlier analysis of roughly 580 of the donors, high-throughput TCR beta sequencing was used to judge whether each TCR beta V gene segment behaved as functional or pseudogenic. What the study reported, not specific to this receptor: Presence/absence analyses assumed roughly uniform sequencing depth across donors, an assumption that may not hold. In a later analysis, about 17,000 TCR beta sequences were associated with specific HLA alleles at a false discovery rate of 0.05. Only TCR beta chains were sequenced in this cohort, and the absence of alpha or paired-chain data limited detectable features. The 87-base-pair reads could not distinguish some IMGT-functional V segments, including TRBV6-2 and TRBV6-3, so those segments were excluded. In the study, some 160 TCR beta chains were listed as associated with cytomegalovirus. In an earlier analysis of 500 to 650 of the donors, most TCR beta V segments appeared in productive rearrangements about 87% or about 30% of the time, broadly matching IMGT annotations. A later genetic analysis reported fewer N-insertions in productive TCRs among donors in an Asian-associated ancestry cluster than the approximately 670-donor mean. According to a later analysis, TCR association rates differed among HLA loci, with DRB1 alleles showing the most associated TCRs and HLA-C alleles showing the fewest. V-gene and J-gene trimming of TCR beta chains was associated with a missense DCLRE1C variant in a later genetic analysis, and the association was replicated in an independent cohort. Correlated functional status among segregating V segments might be attributable to linkage disequilibrium, but an unknown experimental factor could not be ruled out. A further reported finding was that TCR beta sequences accurately predicted the HLA-A and HLA-B alleles for most subjects in the first cohort. In vitro tests confirmed that three of the cytomegalovirus-associated TCR beta chains recognize cytomegalovirus antigens. Several of the top co-occurrence clusters appeared to be linked to parvovirus B19, influenza, CMV and Epstein-Barr virus, according to a later analysis. The authors suggested that the approach could potentially be extended to other disease states and immunological phenotypes. Most TCR sequences were seen in very few donors, while some public TCRs were found in many individuals. A later analysis found that HLA-associated TCR beta chains were more clonally expanded and had lower generation probabilities than equally common non-associated chains. CMV serostatus was the only immune exposure information available for the cohort. The classifier was reported to diagnose cytomegalovirus status with high specificity and sensitivity in both the original cohort and the validation cohort. Because counts were too low, 15 or so rarely observed V segments, including chromosome 9 orphons, were excluded from the earlier analysis of some 540 of the donors. A cluster of highly shared sequence variants was judged likely to be a technical artifact of the sequencing pipeline. Assigning TCR associations to individual alleles was difficult when HLA alleles, especially DR and DQ, strongly co-occurred. HLA typing was unavailable for some donors at each locus, so association tests used only the typed subset. In a later analysis, most CMV-associated TCR beta chains were found to appear HLA-restricted, with HLA associations seemingly driven largely by CMV exposure.

The cohort was made up of approximately 670 healthy bone marrow donors. Cohort members were all nominally healthy when sampled, although unrecorded immune exposures were likely present. The donor was CMV seropositive and belonged to the group of about 290 seropositive cohort members. Each donor provided a peripheral blood sample, and peripheral blood mononuclear cells were used for TCR beta sequencing. Genomic DNA was extracted from the blood cell samples with the Qiagen DNeasy Blood Extraction Kit. As for this clone: Its antigen specificity is not known. One base away there is no much larger clone; base qualities are not given.

Library creation used the immunoSEQ multiplex PCR assay. A mixture of 60 forward primers for TCR Vbeta segments and 13 reverse primers for TCR Jbeta segments was used in the multiplex PCR. The CDR3 region of rearranged TCR beta genes was amplified from genomic DNA with a multiplex PCR assay. Amplified TCR beta libraries were sequenced as 87-base-pair reads on the Illumina HiSeq System. Turning to the authors' computational methods: In a later analysis, some 80 million unique TCR beta chains were counted across the 500 to 700 repertoires, and around 11 million of these chains were shared by at least two donors. To remove PCR and sequencing errors, raw reads were error-corrected and collapsed into unique sequences using a nearest-neighbor algorithm that merged closely related sequences. To assign V, D and J gene segments, CDR3 sequences were aligned to IMGT reference sequences. Each retained sequence needed at least a six-nucleotide match to both a V gene segment and a J gene segment. A rearrangement counted as productive if the CDR3 had no stop codons and remained in frame with V and J, and every other rearrangement counted as non-productive. Following IMGT convention, CDR3 was defined as the stretch from the second conserved V-encoded cysteine up to the conserved J-encoded phenylalanine. The earlier analysis of about 640 of the donors excluded any sequence lacking an unambiguous match to a single V gene segment. An earlier analysis of under 750 of the donors called V segments functional above 56.7% productive rearrangements and segregating when the between-donor standard deviation exceeded 5%. A statistical classification framework was built for diagnosing cytomegalovirus status from the catalog of TCR beta chain sequences. V and J gene assignment, in a later analysis, came from comparing TCR nucleotide sequences with IMGT/GENE-DB human TR gene sequences. The TCRdist pipeline was used in a later analysis to assign CDR3 sequences and most-parsimonious VDJ recombination scenarios. A later analysis defined each TCR beta chain by its CDR3 amino acid sequence plus V-gene family, and excluded reads lacking a unique V-gene family. In a later analysis, some 600 highly shared, low-generation-probability nucleotide sequences were removed to address suspected cross-contamination and a sequencing artifact. In a later analysis, a clonal expansion index was calculated for each public chain from normalized within-repertoire ranks of inferred template counts. Generation probabilities in a later analysis came from a VDJ recombination model fitted to out-of-frame rearrangements, and those results were checked against IGoR. A later analysis scored TCR-TCR, TCR-HLA and TCR-CMV co-occurrence with hypergeometric tests, applying a repertoire-size bias correction to TCR pairs. A later analysis estimated false discovery rates by permuting HLA or CMV assignments 20 times. In a later analysis, co-occurring TCRs were grouped with DBSCAN, and TCRdist sequence similarity was added when clustering was performed within HLA-allele-positive subsets. Co-occurrence clustering excluded repertoires with fewer than 30,000 or more than 120,000 public chains, plus five with anomalous nucleotide sharing. TCRdb re-hosts the immuneACCESS table, in-frame sequences only. Its copies lack some clones; in the studies checked, an unresolved V gene accounts for under half of them, and the cause for the rest is not known. The DNA gave D and trimming, while V, J and clone size come from that table. The sample table records about 140,000 clones; around two thirds of these occur just once. The ten largest make up about 10% of the sample.

As encoded in the germline V gene (reference sequence), CDR1 is MNHEY while CDR2 is SMNVEV. The CDR3 measures 14 amino acids from cysteine to phenylalanine. Only the CDR3 region is kept as DNA, spanning 42 bases read in frame from base 1. V is cut back by 6 bases and J by 5 bases, with 3 bases in the junction unmatched. Specimen: PBMCs. The receptor chain draws on TRBV27 and TRBJ1-4; 10 middle bases align to TRBD1. The TCR was taken from a man younger than 40 in good health and CMV-seropositive. The bases read TGTGCCAGCAGCGGGACAGGGGTGAATGAAAAACTGTTTTTT. This gives the protein CASSGTGVNEKLFF.